The TCR beta chain under discussion was sequenced for a study of blood T cell repertoires in COVID-19. Overall study: Sample material is recorded as cDNA or gDNA derived from T cells, B-cell-depleted T cells, or PBMCs.

The CDR3 has 13 amino acids. Trimming left V 5 bases short and J 1 base short, with 8 bases between. Germline V gene sequence: CDR1 SGHAT, CDR2 FQDESV (reference sequence). The table came from immunoSEQ multiplex PCR; TCRdb's copy has only in-frame clones and leaves some out. In the table there are 250,000 to 350,000 clones, about nine tenths of which are singletons. V gene TRBV11-1 combines with J gene TRBJ1-1; D call uncertain. The sample taken for sequencing was peripheral blood. The sequence came from a man between 18 and 29 years old with active or convalescent COVID-19. The CDR3 DNA follows: TGTGCCAGCAGCCAATATAGGAACACTGAAGCTTTCTTT. Translated, it gives CASSQYRNTEAFF.